This T cell receptor (beta chain) was identified in a study of T cell responses to AZD1222 COVID-19 vaccine. Details on this clone: Its antigen is as yet unknown.

Study-wide results and caveats: A reported finding is that nearly half of spike-specific TCRs target unmutated variant regions.

From germline, CDR1 is MNHEY and CDR2 SVGEGT. Unmatched junction bases numbered 8, after V lost 2 bases and J lost 4 bases. CDR3 length: 16 amino acids. Assay used: immunoSEQ multiplex PCR; TCRdb lists only in-frame clones, some missing. The sample records 140,000 to 150,000 clones, 85% to 95% being singletons. The chain links TRBV6-2 or TRBV6-3 to TRBJ1-1; TRBD1 aligns across 9 bases. The sample in question was peripheral blood, obtained on day 0 of AZD1222 vaccination. The source is an adult in good health. CDR3 DNA sequence: TGTGCCAGCAGTTACGGGGCACAGGGGGCGGCCACTGAAGCTTTCTTT. Its protein product is CASSYGAQGAATEAFF.